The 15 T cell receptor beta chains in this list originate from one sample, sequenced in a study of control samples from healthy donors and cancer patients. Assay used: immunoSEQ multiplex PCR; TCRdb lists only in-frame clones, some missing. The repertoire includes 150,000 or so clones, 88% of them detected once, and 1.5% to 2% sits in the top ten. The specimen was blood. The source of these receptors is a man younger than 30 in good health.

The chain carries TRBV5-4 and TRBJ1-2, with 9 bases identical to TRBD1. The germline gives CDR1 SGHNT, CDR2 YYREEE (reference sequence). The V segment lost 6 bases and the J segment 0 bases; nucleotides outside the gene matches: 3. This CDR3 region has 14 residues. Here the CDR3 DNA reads TGTGCCAGCAACTGGGACAGGGCTAACTATGGCTACACCTTC. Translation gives CASNWDRANYGYTF.

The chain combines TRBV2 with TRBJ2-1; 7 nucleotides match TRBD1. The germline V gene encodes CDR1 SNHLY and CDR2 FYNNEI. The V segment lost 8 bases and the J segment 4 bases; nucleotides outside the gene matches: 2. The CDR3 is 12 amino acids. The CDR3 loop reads CASHRGYNEQFF. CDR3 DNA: TGTGCCAGCCACAGGGGATACAATGAGCAGTTCTTC.

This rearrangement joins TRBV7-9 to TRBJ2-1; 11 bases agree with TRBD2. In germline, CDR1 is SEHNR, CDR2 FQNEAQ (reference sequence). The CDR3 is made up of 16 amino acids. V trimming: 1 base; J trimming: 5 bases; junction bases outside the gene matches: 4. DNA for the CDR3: TGTGCCAGCAGCTTAGGTGGTAGCGGGGGGGACAATGAGCAGTTCTTC. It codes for CASSLGGSGGDNEQFF. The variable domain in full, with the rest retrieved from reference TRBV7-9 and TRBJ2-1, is DTGVSQNPRHKITKRGQNVTFRCDPISEHNRLYWYRQTLGQGPEFLTYFQNEAQLEKSRLLSDRFSAERPKGSFSTLEIQRTEQGDSAMYLCASSLGGSGGDNEQFFGPGTRLTVL.

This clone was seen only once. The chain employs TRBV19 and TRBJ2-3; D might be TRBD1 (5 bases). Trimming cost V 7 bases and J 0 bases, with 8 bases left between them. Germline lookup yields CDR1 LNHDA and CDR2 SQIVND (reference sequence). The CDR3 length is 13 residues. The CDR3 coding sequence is TGTGCCAGTAAACCAGGGAGCACAGATACGCAGTATTTT. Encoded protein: CASKPGSTDTQYF.

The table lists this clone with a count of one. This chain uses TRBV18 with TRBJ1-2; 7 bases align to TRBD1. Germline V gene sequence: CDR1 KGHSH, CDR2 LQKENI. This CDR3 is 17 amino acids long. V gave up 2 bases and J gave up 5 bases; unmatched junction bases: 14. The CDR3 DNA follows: TGTGCCAGCTCACCAAATGCCGTGTCAGGGGGGGAATATGGCTACACCTTC. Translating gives CASSPNAVSGGEYGYTF.

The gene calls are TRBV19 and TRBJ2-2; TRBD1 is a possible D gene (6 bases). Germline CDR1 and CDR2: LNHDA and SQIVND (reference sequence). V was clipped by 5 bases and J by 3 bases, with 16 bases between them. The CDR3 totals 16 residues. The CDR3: CASSLPQGQDTGELFF. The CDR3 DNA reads TGTGCCAGTAGTCTTCCTCAGGGGCAAGACACCGGGGAGCTGTTTTTT.

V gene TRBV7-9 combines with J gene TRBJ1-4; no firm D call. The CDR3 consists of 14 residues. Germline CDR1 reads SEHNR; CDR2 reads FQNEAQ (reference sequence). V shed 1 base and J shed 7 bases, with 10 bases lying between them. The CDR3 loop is CASSLVVSAEKLFF. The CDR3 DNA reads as TGTGCCAGCAGCTTAGTAGTCTCGGCTGAAAAACTGTTTTTT.

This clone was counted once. The CDR3: CASSFVAYEQFF. The CDR3 DNA follows: TGTGCCAGCAGCTTCGTCGCGTATGAGCAGTTCTTC. The J gene is TRBJ2-1, the V gene TRBV7-6; D is undetermined. CDR1 and CDR2 from the germline V gene are SGHVS and FNYEAQ. The CDR3 is 12 amino acids. V dropped 3 bases and J dropped 8 bases, with 8 bases sitting between them.

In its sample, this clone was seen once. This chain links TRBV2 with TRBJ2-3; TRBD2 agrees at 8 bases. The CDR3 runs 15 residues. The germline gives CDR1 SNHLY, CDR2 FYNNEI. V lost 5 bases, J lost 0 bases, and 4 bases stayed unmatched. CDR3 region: CASSPRTSSTDTQYF. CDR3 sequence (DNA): TGTGCCAGCAGTCCGAGGACTAGCAGCACAGATACGCAGTATTTT.

The CDR3 nucleotides read TGTGCCAGCAGTAGGCCGGGACTCCAAAGGGGTTATAGCAATCAGCCCCAGCATTTT. This sequence encodes CASSRPGLQRGYSNQPQHF. The chain couples TRBV27 to TRBJ1-5; D might be TRBD1 (5 bases). Germline V gene sequence: CDR1 MNHEY, CDR2 SMNVEV (reference sequence). The CDR3 covers 19 residues. The V gene lost 5 bases and the J gene lost 0 bases, with 23 bases spanning the gap.

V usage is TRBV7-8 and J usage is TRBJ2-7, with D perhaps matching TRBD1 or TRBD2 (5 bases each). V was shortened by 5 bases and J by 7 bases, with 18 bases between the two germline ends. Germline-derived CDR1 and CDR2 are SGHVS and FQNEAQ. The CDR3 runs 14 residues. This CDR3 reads CASSPGTYFVEQYF. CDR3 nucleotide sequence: TGTGCCAGCAGCCCCGGGACCTATTTTGTTGAGCAGTACTTC.

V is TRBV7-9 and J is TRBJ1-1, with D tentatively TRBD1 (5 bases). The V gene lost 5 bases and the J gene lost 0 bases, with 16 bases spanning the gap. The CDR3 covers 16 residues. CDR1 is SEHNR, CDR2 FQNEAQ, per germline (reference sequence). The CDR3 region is CASSSATGILNTEAFF. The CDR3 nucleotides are TGTGCCAGCAGCAGTGCAACAGGAATTCTGAACACTGAAGCTTTCTTT.

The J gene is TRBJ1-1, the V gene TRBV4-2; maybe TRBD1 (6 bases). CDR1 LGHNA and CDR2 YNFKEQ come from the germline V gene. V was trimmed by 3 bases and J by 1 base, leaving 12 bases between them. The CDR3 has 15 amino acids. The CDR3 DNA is TGTGCCAGCAGCCAGAACTCGGACAGGAACACTGAAGCTTTCTTT. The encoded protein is CASSQNSDRNTEAFF.

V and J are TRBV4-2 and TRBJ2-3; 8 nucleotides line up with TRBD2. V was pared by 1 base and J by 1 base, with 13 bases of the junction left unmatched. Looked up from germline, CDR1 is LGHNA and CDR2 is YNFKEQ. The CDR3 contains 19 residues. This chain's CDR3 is CASSQALAASGSRTDTQYF. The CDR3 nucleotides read TGTGCCAGCAGCCAAGCATTAGCGGCTAGCGGGTCTCGCACAGATACGCAGTATTTT.

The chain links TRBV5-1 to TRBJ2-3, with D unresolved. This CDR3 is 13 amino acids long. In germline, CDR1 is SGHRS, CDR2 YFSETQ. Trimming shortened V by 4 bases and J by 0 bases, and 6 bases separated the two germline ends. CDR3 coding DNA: TGCGCCAGCAGCCTAGGAAGCACAGATACGCAGTATTTT. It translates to CASSLGSTDTQYF.